This T cell receptor beta chain was identified during a study of vaccination effects on CD4 cells after COVID-19. For the study at large: The post-vaccine samples were taken, at the median, 72 days after the second dose.

The protocol was immunoSEQ multiplex PCR, while the TCRdb copy is restricted to in-frame clones and leaves out a portion. The sample has roughly 16,000 clones, roughly 76% seen once. This CDR3 contains 16 residues. The germline gives CDR1 LNHDA, CDR2 SQIVND (reference sequence). The ends lost 2 bases at V and 6 bases at J; junction bases unmatched: 10. Antigen-specific CD4+ T cells were first expanded with viral peptide pools by the ViraFEST assay and only then sequenced. With roughly 9 days of culture completed, CD4+ T cells were isolated. Each participant was given two doses of one vaccine (BNT162b2 or mRNA-1273). None of the vaccinated had previously contracted SARS-CoV-2, and their nucleocapsid antibodies tested negative. Culturing of 1.5 million to 2.5 million PBMC per well took place with around 9 IU/ml IL-2 and 10 ug/ml peptides. Researchers swapped half the medium for IL-2 medium on both days 3 and 7.

Note on this clone: Its antigen is unknown.

The sequences come from CD4+ T cells from PBMCs cultured with HCoV-NL63 spike peptides, collected after COVID-19 vaccination. This chain connects TRBV19 to TRBJ2-1; TRBD1 matches at 7 bases. This sequence was found in a human donor who received a COVID-19 vaccine. Written as DNA, the CDR3 is TGTGCCAGTAGTATACACCGGACAGGCCCTTCCAATGAGCAGTTCTTC. Amino acid sequence: CASSIHRTGPSNEQFF.